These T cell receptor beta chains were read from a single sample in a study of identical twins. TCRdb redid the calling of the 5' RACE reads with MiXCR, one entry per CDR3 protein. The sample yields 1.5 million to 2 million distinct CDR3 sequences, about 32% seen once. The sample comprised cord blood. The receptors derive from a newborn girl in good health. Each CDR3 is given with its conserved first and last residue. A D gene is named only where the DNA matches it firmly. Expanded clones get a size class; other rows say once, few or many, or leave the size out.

TGTGCCAGCAAGATAGCGGGGGCCTCGCCTGAGCAGTTCTTC	CASKIAGASPEQFF	TRBD2	TRBV6-6	few	TRBJ2-1
TGTGCCAGCACCCCCGGGGACGGGGATACGCAGTATTTT	CASTPGDGDTQYF	NA	TRBV28	few	TRBJ2-3
TGCAGTGCTGAAGCTGCCAGACAGCTTCTGTATGGCTACACCTTC	CSAEAARQLLYGYTF	NA	TRBV20-1	few	TRBJ1-2
TGTGCCAGCAGTTGGCGGCTGAATGAAAAACTGTTTTTT	CASSWRLNEKLFF	NA	TRBV12-3/TRBV12-4	NA	TRBJ1-4
TGCAGTGCTGACAGGGGAAGCCAGCCCCAGTACTTC	CSADRGSQPQYF	TRBD1	TRBV20-1	NA	TRBJ2-5
TGTGCCAGCAGTTTAGGCGGGACCACCTTTCAGCCCCAGCATTTT	CASSLGGTTFQPQHF	NA	TRBV6-2/TRBV6-3	few	TRBJ1-5
TGTGCCAGCAGTTTACAGGACAACAGGGTTAATTCACCCCTCCACTTT	CASSLQDNRVNSPLHF	NA	TRBV27	few	TRBJ1-6
TGTGCCAGCAGGGACGGACAGGGTACCACAGACACGAAGTATTTT	CASRDGQGTTDTKYF	TRBD1	TRBV12-3/TRBV12-4	NA	TRBJ2-3
TGTGCCAGCAGCTTAGTAAATGGTGGGACAGATACGCAGTATTTT	CASSLVNGGTDTQYF	NA	TRBV7-2	NA	TRBJ2-3
TGTGCCAGCAGTGAAGTATACGCTAGCGGGGGTTACAATGAGCAGTTCTTC	CASSEVYASGGYNEQFF	TRBD2	TRBV2	NA	TRBJ2-1
TGTGCCAGCAGGAGGGGTCCAACTAATGAAAAACTGTTTTTT	CASRRGPTNEKLFF	NA	TRBV6-6	NA	TRBJ1-4
TGTGCCAGCAGCCAAGATTGGGCAGATACGCAGTATTTT	CASSQDWADTQYF	NA	TRBV4-2	many	TRBJ2-3
TGTGCCAGCAGCTTACAACCGGGGACTAGCGGGAGTACTGAGCAGTTCTTC	CASSLQPGTSGSTEQFF	TRBD2	TRBV7-2	NA	TRBJ2-1
TGTGCCAGCACCCCAGCCGGGACAGGGGGGACTGAAGCTTTCTTT	CASTPAGTGGTEAFF	TRBD1	TRBV25-1	NA	TRBJ1-1
TGCAGCGTTGGGTTCGGGACAGGGGCCTCCTACGAGCAGTACTTC	CSVGFGTGASYEQYF	TRBD1	TRBV29-1	NA	TRBJ2-7
TGTGCCACCAGGGGGACTAGCCCGGATACGCAGTATTTT	CATRGTSPDTQYF	TRBD2	TRBV24-1	few	TRBJ2-3
TGTGCCAGCAGCTTTTCCGGGACCCTGGGGACCGGGGAGCTGTTTTTT	CASSFSGTLGTGELFF	NA	TRBV7-6	NA	TRBJ2-2
TGTGCCAGCAGCTTAGTAGCGGGAGAGTACAATGAGCAGTTCTTC	CASSLVAGEYNEQFF	TRBD2	TRBV11-2	many	TRBJ2-1
TGCAGCGTTGAAATGGTAGGAGGGGGGTACGATGAGCAGTACTTC	CSVEMVGGGYDEQYF	NA	TRBV29-1	NA	TRBJ2-5
TGCGCCAGCAGTGAGAGGACAGGGGGCCTTAGGGCCAAAAACATTCAGTACTTC	CASSERTGGLRAKNIQYF	TRBD1	TRBV10-2	NA	TRBJ2-4
TGTGCCAGCAGGGTAGAGCGGTACGAGCAGTACTTC	CASRVERYEQYF	NA	TRBV2	NA	TRBJ2-7
TGTGCCAGCAGCCAACACAGGGGGAGTGGCTACACCTTC	CASSQHRGSGYTF	TRBD1	TRBV3-1	few	TRBJ1-2
TGTGCCGGCAGCCAAATAGGGGCTAGTTACAATGAGCAGTACTTC	CAGSQIGASYNEQYF	NA	TRBV3-1	NA	TRBJ2-7
TGTGCCATCAGTGGCCGACTAGCGGGACGCTCCTACGAGCAGTACTTC	CAISGRLAGRSYEQYF	TRBD2	TRBV10-3	NA	TRBJ2-7
TGTGCCAGCAGTTCCCCCCCGGAGGCTAGCGGCTCCTACGAGCAGTACTTC	CASSSPPEASGSYEQYF	TRBD2	TRBV27	few	TRBJ2-7
TGTGCCAGCAGCTTAGATCTCTCGACTAGCTGGAACGACATTCAGTACTTC	CASSLDLSTSWNDIQYF	TRBD2	TRBV11-2	few	TRBJ2-4
TGTGCCAGCAGCTTAGTCGGACTTGAATACAATGAGCAGTTCTTC	CASSLVGLEYNEQFF	NA	TRBV7-2	few	TRBJ2-1
TGTGCCAGCAGCTATTACTACAGGGAAGAGACCCAGTACTTC	CASSYYYREETQYF	NA	TRBV7-2	NA	TRBJ2-5
TGTGCCAGCCGACCGAGACTAGCGGGGCACACAGATACGCAGTATTTT	CASRPRLAGHTDTQYF	TRBD2	TRBV13	NA	TRBJ2-3
TGTGCCAGCAGCTCAGCGGGGTTCAGCACAGATACGCAGTATTTT	CASSSAGFSTDTQYF	TRBD2	TRBV7-2	few	TRBJ2-3